The present T cell receptor beta chain was sequenced within a study of control samples from healthy donors and cancer patients. This CDR3 spans 12 amino acids. CDR1 SGHNT and CDR2 YYREEE come from the germline V gene (reference sequence). Trimming removed 2 bases from V and 6 bases from J, with 6 bases in between. TCRdb's copy holds only in-frame clones and misses some; the assay was immunoSEQ multiplex PCR. Among 88,000 or so clones listed, just under 95% were seen once. Input material: blood. This TCR derives from a woman in her late teens or twenties in good health. The chain joins TRBV5-4 to TRBJ2-1; D unresolved. Written as DNA, the CDR3 is TGTGCCAGCAGCTTCGAGGTCAATGAGCAGTTCTTC. Its protein product is CASSFEVNEQFF.